Shown below are 30 T cell receptor beta chains from a single sample sequenced in a study of spatial heterogeneity in lung cancer (dated by TCRdb to about 2019). The intended sense of this specimen's time point label: sample taken at primary tumor resection. TCR sequencing used whole RNA extracted from tumor and nontumor lung tissue, or from cryopreserved PBMC samples, without cell sorting. Receptors were amplified or captured by 5' RACE. TCRdb lists the instrument as NextSeq 500. TCRdb ran its own pipeline on the public reads, namely fastp trimming at Q25 and MiXCR clone calling, and kept in-frame beta chains. Rows merge per CDR3 protein into single entries with the most common DNA and genes. The sample table holds some 64,000 distinct CDR3 sequences, of which 7.5% to 8.5% were seen once. The ten biggest clones cover approximately 15% of the sample. The material sequenced was PBMCs, taken at surgery. The receptors here all came from a female donor with early-stage non-small cell lung cancer.

Only a few counts were recorded for this clonotype. This sequence joins TRBV25-1 and TRBJ1-2; no definite D call. Germline V lookup: CDR1 MGHDK, CDR2 SYGVNS. Trimming took off 3 bases at V and 5 bases at J, with 7 bases between the two ends. The CDR3 loop spans 12 amino acids. This chain's CDR3 is CASSDWGYGYTF. CDR3 sequence (DNA): TGTGCCAGCAGTGATTGGGGATATGGCTACACCTTC.

This clonotype was counted many times. V gene TRBV12-3 or TRBV12-4 combines with J gene TRBJ1-1, with a weak D call TRBD1 (5 bases). This CDR3 contains 13 residues. Trimming removed 8 bases from V and 0 bases from J, with 10 bases in between. The CDR3 region is CASGGSMNTEAFF. As DNA, the CDR3 is TGTGCCAGCGGGGGATCTATGAACACTGAAGCTTTCTTT.

This clonotype turned up a few times. CDR3 protein: CASSSDNSYNEQFF. The CDR3 bases are TGTGCCAGCAGCTCGGATAACTCCTACAATGAGCAGTTCTTC. This chain uses TRBV7-2 with TRBJ2-1; the D is unclear. V dropped 4 bases and J dropped 0 bases, with 7 bases sitting between them. Germline CDR1 SGHTA, CDR2 FQGNSA. CDR3 length: 14 residues.

The chain has TRBV11-1 and TRBJ1-1; a possible D gene is TRBD1 (5 bases). Germline V lookup: CDR1 SGHAT, CDR2 FQDESV (reference sequence). CDR3 length: 15 amino acids. V gave up 3 bases and J gave up 0 bases, with 11 bases separating them. The CDR3 DNA sequence: TGTGCCAGCAGCTTTGACGGGGGGTTGAACACTGAAGCTTTCTTT. Amino acid sequence: CASSFDGGLNTEAFF. The variable domain in full, completed from reference TRBV11-1 and TRBJ1-1, reads EAEVAQSPRYKITEKSQAVAFWCDPISGHATLYWYRQILGQGPELLVQFQDESVVDDSQLPKDRFSAERLKGVDSTLKIQPAELGDSAMYLCASSFDGGLNTEAFFGQGTRLTVV.

This clonotype was counted a few times. This rearrangement joins TRBV3-1 to TRBJ2-5; TRBD2 matches at 11 bases. Germline-derived CDR1 and CDR2 are LGHDT and YNNKEL (reference sequence). CDR3 length: 16 residues. J lost 5 bases, V lost 4 bases, and 9 bases had no gene match. As DNA, the CDR3 is TGTGCCAGCAGCCCATATAGCGGGAGGGCTGGCGAGACCCAGTACTTC. It codes for CASSPYSGRAGETQYF.

This clonotype was counted a few times. J is TRBJ1-6 and V is TRBV4-2, with D hard to call. The CDR3 consists of 12 residues. Germline V gives CDR1 LGHNA, CDR2 YNFKEQ. V lost 1 base and J 6 bases, leaving 1 base between the germline ends. The CDR3 sequence: CASSQVNSPLHF. As DNA, the CDR3 is TGTGCCAGCAGCCAAGTTAATTCACCCCTCCACTTT.

The J gene is TRBJ1-2, the V gene TRBV5-6, with D perhaps matching TRBD1 (5 bases). Trimming removed 5 bases from V and 5 bases from J, with 13 bases in between. The CDR3 covers 13 residues. Germline V CDR1 and CDR2: SGHDT, YYEEEE. The DNA for the CDR3 is TGTGCCAGCAGTCCAGGGTCCTTATATGGCTACACCTTC. This translates into CASSPGSLYGYTF. The variable domain in full, completed from reference TRBV5-6 and TRBJ1-2, reads DAGVTQSPTHLIKTRGQQVTLRCSPKSGHDTVSWYQQALGQGPQFIFQYYEEEERQRGNFPDRFSGHQFPNYSSELNVNALLLGDSALYLCASSPGSLYGYTFGSGTRLTVV.

This clonotype occurred many times. V is TRBV5-1 and J is TRBJ1-4; no reliable D call. V gave up 0 bases and J gave up 8 bases, with 14 bases separating them. Germline V gene sequence: CDR1 SGHRS, CDR2 YFSETQ. The CDR3 length is 15 residues. CDR3 loop: CASSLEPTRQEKLFF. The CDR3 DNA reads as TGCGCCAGCAGCTTGGAGCCGACCCGGCAGGAAAAACTGTTTTTT. Looking up the rest from reference TRBV5-1 and TRBJ1-4 gives the full variable domain: KAGVTQTPRYLIKTRGQQVTLSCSPISGHRSVSWYQQTPGQGLQFLFEYFSETQRNKGNFPGRFSGRQFSNSRSEMNVSTLELGDSALYLCASSLEPTRQEKLFFGSGTQLSVL.

Only a few counts were recorded for this clonotype. The V and J genes are TRBV11-3 and TRBJ2-3, with D tentatively TRBD2 (6 bases). V gave up 5 bases and J gave up 3 bases, with 9 bases separating them. Germline CDR1 SGHNT, CDR2 YENEEA. The CDR3 contains 13 residues. This chain's CDR3 is CASSRDWTDTQYF. CDR3 coding DNA: TGTGCCAGCAGCAGGGACTGGACAGATACGCAGTATTTT.

The rearrangement joins TRBV25-1 to TRBJ1-2; 9 bases fit TRBD1. The CDR3 runs to 14 residues. Germline assignment: CDR1 MGHDK and CDR2 SYGVNS. With V trimmed by 8 bases and J by 1 base, 5 bases remained unmatched. The CDR3 reads CASSWTGDNYGYTF. In DNA form, the CDR3 reads TGTGCCAGCTCCTGGACAGGGGATAACTATGGCTACACCTTC.

The chain combines TRBV11-2 with TRBJ1-2; 8 positions agree with TRBD1. The CDR3 loop spans 13 amino acids. The J segment lost 4 bases and the V segment lost 5 bases, leaving 3 bases of the junction unmatched. From germline, CDR1 is SGHAT and CDR2 FQNNGV. The CDR3 protein is CASSPGQVYGYTF. The CDR3 bases are TGTGCCAGCAGCCCGGGACAGGTCTATGGCTACACCTTC.

The chain uses TRBV12-3 or TRBV12-4 and TRBJ2-1; possibly TRBD2 for D (6 bases). Trimming took off 3 bases at V and 3 bases at J, with 9 bases between the two ends. CDR3 length: 14 amino acids. CDR3 coding DNA: TGTGCCAGCAGTTTCTCCGGGAGCTACAATGAGCAGTTCTTC. Amino acids: CASSFSGSYNEQFF.

The rearrangement uses TRBV20-1 and TRBJ1-4; D perhaps matches TRBD1 (5 bases). Germline values: CDR1 DFQATT, CDR2 SNEGSKA (reference sequence). The V end was cut by 6 bases, the J end by 8 bases, with 13 bases between. The CDR3 sequence is 12 residues long. The CDR3 spells CSAPRVGEKLFF. In DNA, the CDR3 is TGCAGTGCCCCCAGGGTTGGAGAAAAACTGTTTTTT.

This clonotype was counted many times. This chain joins TRBV6-5 and TRBJ1-5; a possible D gene is TRBD1 (6 bases). The CDR3 runs 14 residues. The V and J ends lost 5 bases and 6 bases respectively, with 14 bases between them. Germline V gene sequence: CDR1 MNHEY, CDR2 SVGAGI. The chain's CDR3 is CASSTRGRGQPQHF. CDR3 nucleotides: TGTGCCAGCAGTACCCGGGGGCGCGGTCAGCCCCAGCATTTT.

This clonotype was picked up a small number of times. The chain joins TRBV4-1 to TRBJ2-7; D is unresolved. The length of the CDR3 is 16 residues. V was clipped by 0 bases and J by 0 bases, with 12 bases between them. Germline CDR1 and CDR2: MGHRA and YSYEKL. CDR3 coding DNA: TGCGCCAGCAGCCAAGATGGGTCTAGGTTCTCCTACGAGCAGTACTTC. Encoded protein: CASSQDGSRFSYEQYF.

This clonotype appeared many times. The chain is built from TRBV27 and TRBJ2-7; D is possibly TRBD2 (6 bases). V lost 8 bases to trimming and J lost 0 bases, with 11 bases between them. Germline CDR1 MNHEY, CDR2 SMNVEV (reference sequence). This CDR3 is 13 amino acids long. CDR3 sequence reads: CASRPAGSYEQYF. CDR3 DNA sequence: TGTGCCAGCCGGCCAGCGGGCTCCTACGAGCAGTACTTC.

This clonotype came up many times. The V call is TRBV20-1, the J call TRBJ1-1; no reliable D call. Germline CDR1 is DFQATT and CDR2 is SNEGSKA (reference sequence). The length of the CDR3 is 12 residues. V lost 6 bases and J 0 bases, leaving 8 bases between the germline ends. The CDR3 sequence: CSALSMNTEAFF. As DNA, the CDR3 is TGCAGTGCACTATCGATGAACACTGAAGCTTTCTTT.

This clonotype was found once. This may stem from a read error, because a much larger clone lies one nucleotide away. The V and J genes are TRBV28 and TRBJ2-1; 8 bases agree with TRBD2. CDR1 and CDR2 from the germline V gene are MDHEN and SYDVKM. The CDR3 is 15 amino acids. The DNA of the CDR3 is TGTGCCAGCATACCGGGAGGGCAAAGATACAATAAGCAGTTCTTC. Translated, it gives CASIPGGQRYNKQFF.

The V call is TRBV4-1, the J call TRBJ2-3; D is tentatively TRBD1 or TRBD2 (5 bases each). V lost 4 bases and J 5 bases, leaving 13 bases between the germline ends. The CDR3 has 14 residues. CDR1 is MGHRA, CDR2 YSYEKL, per germline. CDR3 DNA sequence: TGCGCCAGCAGCCTTAGGTGGGGGAGAGATACGCAGTATTTT. Protein: CASSLRWGRDTQYF.

The J gene is TRBJ1-5, the V gene TRBV3-1; no firm D call. The CDR3 is 15 residues long. V was trimmed by 2 bases and J by 4 bases, leaving 12 bases between them. Germline V gene sequence: CDR1 LGHDT, CDR2 YNNKEL (reference sequence). The CDR3 DNA reads TGTGCCAGCAGCCAAAGTGCGGGGAAAAATCAGCCCCAGCATTTT. Protein product: CASSQSAGKNQPQHF.

To note about this clonotype: Given a much more abundant clone one base away, this may be a read error. This chain uses TRBV5-1 with TRBJ1-1; a possible D gene is TRBD1 (6 bases). This CDR3 has 15 amino acids. Deletions cut 6 bases from V and 4 bases from J, with 19 bases between. Looked up from germline, CDR1 is SGHRS and CDR2 is YFSETQ. CDR3 region: CASTILQGQGTEAFF. In nucleotides, the CDR3 is TGCGCCAGCACTATACTACAGGGCCAGGGCACTGAAGCTTTCTTT.

This clonotype turned up a few times. The chain joins TRBV7-9 to TRBJ2-5; 10 bases line up with TRBD1. CDR1 SEHNR and CDR2 FQNEAQ come from the germline V gene (reference sequence). V shed 2 bases, J shed 5 bases, and the junction held 8 bases outside the gene matches. The CDR3 is made up of 16 amino acids. Written as DNA, the CDR3 is TGTGCCAGCAGCTTACCGGACAGGGGGAGCTGGGAGACCCAGTACTTC. Its translation is CASSLPDRGSWETQYF.

The sample holds a few counts of this clonotype. The rearrangement joins TRBV10-3 to TRBJ1-1; 12 nucleotides align to TRBD1. The CDR3 is made up of 17 amino acids. With V trimmed by 0 bases and J by 5 bases, 7 bases remained unmatched. Germline CDR1 ENHRY, CDR2 SYGVKD. CDR3 bases: TGTGCCATCAGTGAGTCGGGACAGGGGGCGTTTATGACTGAAGCTTTCTTT. Its protein product is CAISESGQGAFMTEAFF.

This clonotype has more than one count but fewer than ten. The chain is built from TRBV28 and TRBJ1-2; 7 bases agree with TRBD1. Germline V lookup: CDR1 MDHEN, CDR2 SYDVKM. The ends lost 11 bases at V and 5 bases at J; junction bases unmatched: 5. This CDR3 comprises 11 residues. The CDR3 loop is CASRTGYGYTF. Written as DNA, the CDR3 is TGTGCCTCTCGGACAGGTTATGGCTACACCTTC.

CDR3 protein: CASRSGQFRGYTF. Here the CDR3 DNA reads TGTGCCAGTAGATCGGGACAATTTCGAGGCTACACCTTC. V gene TRBV19 combines with J gene TRBJ1-2, with D possibly matching TRBD1 (6 bases). Germline-derived CDR1 and CDR2 are LNHDA and SQIVND (reference sequence). This CDR3 region has 13 residues. Deletions cut 6 bases from V and 8 bases from J, with 16 bases between.

This clonotype was detected ten times or more. The chain recombines TRBV28 with TRBJ1-1, with 8 bases lining up with TRBD1. V lost 4 bases to trimming and J lost 1 base; unmatched junction nucleotides: 5. Germline CDR1 MDHEN, CDR2 SYDVKM. This CDR3 contains 15 residues. The CDR3 nucleotides are TGTGCCAGCAGTTCAGACAGGGGCTCGAACACTGAAGCTTTCTTT. Translation: CASSSDRGSNTEAFF.

This clonotype has ten or more counts. This chain joins TRBV7-3 and TRBJ2-1; TRBD2 agrees at 10 bases. In germline, CDR1 is SGHTA, CDR2 FQGTGA. The V gene end was trimmed by 2 bases and the J gene end by 4 bases; junction bases not matched to a gene: 8. The CDR3 has 17 amino acids. CDR3 region: CASSLLPSGGLYNEQFF. The CDR3, as DNA: TGTGCCAGCAGCTTACTTCCTAGCGGGGGCCTTTACAATGAGCAGTTCTTC.

This clonotype was seen a handful of times. The V and J genes are TRBV3-1 and TRBJ2-3, with D uncertain. The CDR3 extends over 13 amino acids. Looked up from germline, CDR1 is LGHDT and CDR2 is YNNKEL (reference sequence). Trimming took 1 base from V and 6 from J, leaving 8 bases between them. CDR3 in amino acids: CASSQGVGDTQYF. CDR3 nucleotide sequence: TGTGCCAGCAGCCAAGGCGTGGGGGATACGCAGTATTTT.

The chain uses TRBV28 and TRBJ2-7, with 10 bases fitting TRBD2. CDR1 is MDHEN, CDR2 SYDVKM, per germline. The CDR3 is made up of 17 amino acids. With V trimmed by 2 bases and J by 5 bases, 12 bases remained unmatched. The CDR3 reads CASSLGLAGAFRDEQYF. The CDR3 DNA is TGTGCCAGCAGTTTAGGGCTAGCGGGGGCGTTTCGGGACGAGCAGTACTTC. Together with reference TRBV28 and TRBJ2-7, the CDR3 gives the full variable domain: DVKVTQSSRYLVKRTGEKVFLECVQDMDHENMFWYRQDPGLGLRLIYFSYDVKMKEKGDIPEGYSVSREKKERFSLILESASTNQTSMYLCASSLGLAGAFRDEQYFGPGTRLTVT.

The sample holds a few counts of this clonotype. The chain couples TRBV7-3 to TRBJ2-3, with D possibly being TRBD2 (6 bases). This CDR3 is 14 amino acids long. Per the germline V gene, CDR1 is SGHTA and CDR2 is FQGTGA. Trimming removed 7 bases at V and 2 bases at J, with 13 bases between. CDR3 nucleotides: TGTGCCAGCAAGGGACTTCCCTCCACAGATACGCAGTATTTT. It specifies CASKGLPSTDTQYF.